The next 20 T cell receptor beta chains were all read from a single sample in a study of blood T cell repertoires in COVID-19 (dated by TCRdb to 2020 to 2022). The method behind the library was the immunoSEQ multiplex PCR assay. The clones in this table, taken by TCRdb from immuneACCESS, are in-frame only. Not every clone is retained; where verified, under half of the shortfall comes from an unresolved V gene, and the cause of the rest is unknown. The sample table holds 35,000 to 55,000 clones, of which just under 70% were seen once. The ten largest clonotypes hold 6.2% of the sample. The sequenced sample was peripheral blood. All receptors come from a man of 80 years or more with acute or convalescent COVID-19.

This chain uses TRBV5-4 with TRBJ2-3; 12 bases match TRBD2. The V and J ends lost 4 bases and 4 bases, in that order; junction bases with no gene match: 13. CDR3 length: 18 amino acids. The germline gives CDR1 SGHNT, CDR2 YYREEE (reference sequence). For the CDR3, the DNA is TGTGCCAGCAGCAAAACTAGCGGGAGGCCCACGGGCCCAGATACGCAGTATTTT. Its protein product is CASSKTSGRPTGPDTQYF.

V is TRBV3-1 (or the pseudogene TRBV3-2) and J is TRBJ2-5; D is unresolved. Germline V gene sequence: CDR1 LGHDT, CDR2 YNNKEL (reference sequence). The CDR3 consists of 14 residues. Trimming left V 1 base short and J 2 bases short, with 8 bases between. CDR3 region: CASSQVGGQETQYF. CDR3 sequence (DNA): TGTGCCAGCAGCCAAGTAGGCGGACAAGAGACCCAGTACTTC.

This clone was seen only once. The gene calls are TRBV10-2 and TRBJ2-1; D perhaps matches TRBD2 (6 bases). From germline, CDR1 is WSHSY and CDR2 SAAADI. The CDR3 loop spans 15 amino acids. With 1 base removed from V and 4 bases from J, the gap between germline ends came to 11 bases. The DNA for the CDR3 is TGCGCCAGCAGTGAGTGGCTAGCGATATACAATGAGCAGTTCTTC. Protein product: CASSEWLAIYNEQFF.

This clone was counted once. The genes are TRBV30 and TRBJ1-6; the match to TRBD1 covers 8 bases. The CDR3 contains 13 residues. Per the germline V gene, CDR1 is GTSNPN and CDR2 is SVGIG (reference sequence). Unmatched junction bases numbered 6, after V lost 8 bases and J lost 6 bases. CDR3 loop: CARSTGGNSPLHF. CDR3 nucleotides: TGTGCCCGCTCAACAGGGGGTAATTCACCCCTCCACTTT.

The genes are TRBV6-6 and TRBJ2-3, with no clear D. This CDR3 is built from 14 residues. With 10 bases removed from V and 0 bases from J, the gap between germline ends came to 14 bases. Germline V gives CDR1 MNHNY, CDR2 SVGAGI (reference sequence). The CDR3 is CATRSTLSTDTQYF. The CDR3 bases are TGTGCCACCCGATCTACGCTGAGCACAGATACGCAGTATTTT.

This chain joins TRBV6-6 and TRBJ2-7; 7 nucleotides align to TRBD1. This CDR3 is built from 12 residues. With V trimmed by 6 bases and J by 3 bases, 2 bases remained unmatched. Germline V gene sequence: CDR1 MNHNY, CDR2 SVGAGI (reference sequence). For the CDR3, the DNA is TGTGCCAGCAGCCCAGGGGGCTACGAGCAGTACTTC. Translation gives CASSPGGYEQYF.

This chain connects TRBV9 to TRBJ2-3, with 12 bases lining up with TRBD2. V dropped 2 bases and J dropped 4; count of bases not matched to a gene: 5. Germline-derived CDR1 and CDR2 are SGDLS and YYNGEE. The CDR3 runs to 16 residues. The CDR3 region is CASSVPSGGAADTQYF. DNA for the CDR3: TGTGCCAGCAGCGTCCCTAGCGGGGGGGCGGCAGATACGCAGTATTTT.

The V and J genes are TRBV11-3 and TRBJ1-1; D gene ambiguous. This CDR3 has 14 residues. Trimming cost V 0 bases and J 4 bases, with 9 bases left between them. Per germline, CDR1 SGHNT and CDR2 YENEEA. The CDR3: CASSLEPSSTEAFF. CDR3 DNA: TGTGCCAGCAGCTTAGAACCGTCGAGCACTGAAGCTTTCTTT.

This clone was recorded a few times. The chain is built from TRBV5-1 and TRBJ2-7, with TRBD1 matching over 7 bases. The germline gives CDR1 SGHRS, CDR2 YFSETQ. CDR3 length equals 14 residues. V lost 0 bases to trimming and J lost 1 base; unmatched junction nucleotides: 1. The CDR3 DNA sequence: TGCGCCAGCAGCTTGGAGACAGGGTCCTACGAGCAGTACTTC. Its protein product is CASSLETGSYEQYF.

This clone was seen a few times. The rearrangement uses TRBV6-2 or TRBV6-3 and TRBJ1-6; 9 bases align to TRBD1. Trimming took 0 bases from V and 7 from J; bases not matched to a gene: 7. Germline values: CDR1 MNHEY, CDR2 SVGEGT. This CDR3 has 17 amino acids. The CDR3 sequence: CASSYSGGTGPNSPLHF. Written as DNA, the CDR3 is TGTGCCAGCAGTTACTCAGGCGGGACAGGGCCCAATTCACCCCTCCACTTT.

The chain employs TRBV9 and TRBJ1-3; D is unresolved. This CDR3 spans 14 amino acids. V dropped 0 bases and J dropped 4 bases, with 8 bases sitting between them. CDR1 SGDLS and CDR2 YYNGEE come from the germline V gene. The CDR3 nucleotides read TGTGCCAGCAGCGTAGGAAATACAGGAAACACCATATATTTT. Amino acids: CASSVGNTGNTIYF.

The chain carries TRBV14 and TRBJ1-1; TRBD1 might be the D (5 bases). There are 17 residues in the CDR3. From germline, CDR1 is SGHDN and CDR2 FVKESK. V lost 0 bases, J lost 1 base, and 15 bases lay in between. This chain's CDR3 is CASSQETAFHENTEAFF. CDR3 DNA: TGTGCCAGCAGCCAAGAGACAGCTTTTCACGAGAACACTGAAGCTTTCTTT.

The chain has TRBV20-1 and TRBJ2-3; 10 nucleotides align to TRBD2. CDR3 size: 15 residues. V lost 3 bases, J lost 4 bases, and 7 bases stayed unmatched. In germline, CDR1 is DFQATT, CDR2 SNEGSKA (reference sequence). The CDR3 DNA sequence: TGCAGTGCTAGTGATAGCGGGGGGTCGGCAGATACGCAGTATTTT. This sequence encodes CSASDSGGSADTQYF.

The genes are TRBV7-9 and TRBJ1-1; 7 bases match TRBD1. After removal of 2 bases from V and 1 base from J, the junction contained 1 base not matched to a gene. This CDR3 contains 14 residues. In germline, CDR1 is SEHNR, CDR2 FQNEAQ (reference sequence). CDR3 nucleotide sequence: TGTGCCAGCAGCTTAACAGGGGCGAACACTGAAGCTTTCTTT. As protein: CASSLTGANTEAFF. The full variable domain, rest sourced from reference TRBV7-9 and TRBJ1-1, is DTGVSQNPRHKITKRGQNVTFRCDPISEHNRLYWYRQTLGQGPEFLTYFQNEAQLEKSRLLSDRFSAERPKGSFSTLEIQRTEQGDSAMYLCASSLTGANTEAFFGQGTRLTVV.

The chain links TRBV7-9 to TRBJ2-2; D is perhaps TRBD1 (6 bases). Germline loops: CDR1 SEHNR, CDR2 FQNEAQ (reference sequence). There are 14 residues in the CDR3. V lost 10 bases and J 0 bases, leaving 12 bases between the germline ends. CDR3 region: CANGQGTNTGELFF. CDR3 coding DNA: TGTGCCAATGGGCAGGGGACGAACACCGGGGAGCTGTTTTTT.

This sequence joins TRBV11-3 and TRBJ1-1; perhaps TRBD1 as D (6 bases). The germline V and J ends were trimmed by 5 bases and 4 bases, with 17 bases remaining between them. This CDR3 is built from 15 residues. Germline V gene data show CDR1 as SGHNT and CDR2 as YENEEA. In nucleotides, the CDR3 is TGTGCCAGCAGCCAACCACAGGGAGTAGTCACTGAAGCTTTCTTT. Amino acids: CASSQPQGVVTEAFF.

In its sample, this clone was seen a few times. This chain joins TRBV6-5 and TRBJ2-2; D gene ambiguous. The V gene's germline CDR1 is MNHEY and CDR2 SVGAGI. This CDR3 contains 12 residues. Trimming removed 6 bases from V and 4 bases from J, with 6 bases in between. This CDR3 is CASSHSTGELFF. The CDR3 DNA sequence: TGTGCCAGCAGCCATAGCACCGGGGAGCTGTTTTTT.

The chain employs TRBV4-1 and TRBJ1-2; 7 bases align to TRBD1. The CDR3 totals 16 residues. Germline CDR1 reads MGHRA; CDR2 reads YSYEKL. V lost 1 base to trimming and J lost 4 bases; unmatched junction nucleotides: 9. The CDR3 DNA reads TGCGCCAGCAGCCAAGCCCCGGGGACAGTCTTCTATGGCTACACCTTC. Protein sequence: CASSQAPGTVFYGYTF.

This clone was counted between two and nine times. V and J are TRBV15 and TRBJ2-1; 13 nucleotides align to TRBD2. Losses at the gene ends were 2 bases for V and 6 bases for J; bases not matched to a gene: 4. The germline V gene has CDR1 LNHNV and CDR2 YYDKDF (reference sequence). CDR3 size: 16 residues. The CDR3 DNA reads TGTGCCACCAGCAGACCCGGGACTAGCGGGATCAATGAGCAGTTCTTC. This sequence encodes CATSRPGTSGINEQFF.

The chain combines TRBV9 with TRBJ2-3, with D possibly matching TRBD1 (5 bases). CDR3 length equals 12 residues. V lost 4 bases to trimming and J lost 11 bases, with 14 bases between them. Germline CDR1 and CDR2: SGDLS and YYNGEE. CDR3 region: CASSKGKTMQYF. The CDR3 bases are TGTGCCAGCAGCAAGGGGAAAACGATGCAGTATTTT.